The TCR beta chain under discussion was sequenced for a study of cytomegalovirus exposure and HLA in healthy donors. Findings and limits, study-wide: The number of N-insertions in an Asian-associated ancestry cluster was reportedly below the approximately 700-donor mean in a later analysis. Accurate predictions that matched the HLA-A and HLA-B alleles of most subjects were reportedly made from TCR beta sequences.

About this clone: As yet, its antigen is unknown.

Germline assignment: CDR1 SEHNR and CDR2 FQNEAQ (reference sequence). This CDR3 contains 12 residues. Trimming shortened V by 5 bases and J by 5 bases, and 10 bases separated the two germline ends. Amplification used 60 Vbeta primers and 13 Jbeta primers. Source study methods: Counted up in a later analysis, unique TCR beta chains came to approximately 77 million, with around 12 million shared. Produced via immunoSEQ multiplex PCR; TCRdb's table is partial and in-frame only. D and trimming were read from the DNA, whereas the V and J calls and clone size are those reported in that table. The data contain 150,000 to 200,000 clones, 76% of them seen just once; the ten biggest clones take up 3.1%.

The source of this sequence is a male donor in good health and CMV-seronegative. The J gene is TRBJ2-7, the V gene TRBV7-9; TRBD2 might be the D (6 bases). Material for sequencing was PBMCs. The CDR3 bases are TGTGCCAGCAGCCCCTGGGGGGACGAGCAGTACTTC. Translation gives CASSPWGDEQYF.